Each of the 15 T cell receptor beta chains below was sequenced from the same sample in a study of cytomegalovirus exposure and HLA in healthy donors (dated by TCRdb to about 2017). The receptor library was made with the immunoSEQ multiplex PCR assay. A mixture of 60 forward primers for TCR Vbeta segments and 13 reverse primers for TCR Jbeta segments was used in the multiplex PCR. TCRdb provides this immuneACCESS table in a form limited to in-frame rearrangements. Some clones are lacking; in checked studies, under half of them reflect an unresolved V gene, and why the rest are absent is not known. This sample lists about 110,000 clones; roughly two thirds were detected once. Roughly 2% of the sample comes from the top ten. Source material: PBMCs. These receptors came from a woman in her 30s in good health and CMV-seronegative.

This sequence joins TRBV5-5 and TRBJ1-5; D remains unclear. Trimming took 1 base from V and 6 from J, leaving 8 bases between them. The CDR3 covers 13 residues. Germline V gene sequence: CDR1 SGHKS, CDR2 YYEKEE (reference sequence). CDR3 sequence reads: CASSLQASQPQHF. For the CDR3, the DNA is TGTGCCAGCAGCTTGCAGGCCTCTCAGCCCCAGCATTTT.

V and J are TRBV19 and TRBJ1-6, with 8 bases fitting TRBD1. CDR3 length: 15 residues. Trimming at V came to 1 base and at J to 6 bases, leaving 2 bases not matched to a gene. The germline gives CDR1 LNHDA, CDR2 SQIVND (reference sequence). CDR3 sequence (DNA): TGTGCCAGTAGTATAGGTCAGGGGGCTAATTCACCCCTCCACTTT. Translation gives CASSIGQGANSPLHF. Full variable domain (remainder filled in from reference TRBV19 and TRBJ1-6): DGGITQSPKYLFRKEGQNVTLSCEQNLNHDAMYWYRQDPGQGLRLIYYSQIVNDFQKGDIAEGYSVSREKKESFPLTVTSAQKNPTAFYLCASSIGQGANSPLHFGNGTRLTVT.

A few counts support this clone. The genes are TRBV5-1 and TRBJ2-1; no clear D gene. The CDR3 is 13 amino acids. The germline V gene has CDR1 SGHRS and CDR2 YFSETQ. Trimming stripped 0 bases from V and 5 bases from J, with 6 bases between. The CDR3 nucleotides read TGCGCCAGCAGCTTGGTATCGGACAATGAGCAGTTCTTC. Its translation: CASSLVSDNEQFF.

The V gene is TRBV29-1, the J gene TRBJ1-2; 8 bases align to TRBD1. Germline trimming cut 6 bases from V and 6 bases from J; bases unmatched to any gene: 6. The CDR3 is made up of 12 amino acids. CDR1 and CDR2 from the germline V gene are SQVTM and ANQGSEA. DNA of the CDR3: TGCAGCGTCCCCGGGACAGGTCATGGCTACACCTTC. Translated: CSVPGTGHGYTF. Supplemented by reference TRBV29-1 and TRBJ1-2, the full variable domain reads SAVISQKPSRDICQRGTSLTIQCQVDSQVTMMFWYRQQPGQSLTLIATANQGSEATYESGFVIDKFPISRPNLTFSTLTVSNMSPEDSSIYLCSVPGTGHGYTFGSGTRLTVV.

The genes are TRBV9 and TRBJ2-7; a weak D match, TRBD1 (6 bases). From germline, CDR1 is SGDLS and CDR2 YYNGEE. This CDR3 contains 14 residues. Trimming shortened V by 2 bases and J by 1 base, and 10 bases separated the two germline ends. The CDR3: CASSVGQSSYEQYF. The CDR3 DNA reads TGTGCCAGCAGCGTCGGACAGTCTTCCTACGAGCAGTACTTC.

The CDR3 sequence: CASSPLQGNNQPQHF. The CDR3 DNA reads TGTGCCAGCAGTCCCTTACAGGGGAACAATCAGCCCCAGCATTTT. V and J are TRBV28 and TRBJ1-5, with 7 bases matching TRBD1. Germline CDR1 is MDHEN and CDR2 is SYDVKM. The CDR3 loop spans 15 amino acids. V gave up 5 bases and J gave up 3 bases; unmatched junction bases: 7.

The rearrangement uses TRBV6-6 and TRBJ2-7; 9 bases are a match to TRBD2. The trim removed 2 bases at V and 2 bases at J, leaving 7 bases unmatched. The CDR3 is made up of 16 amino acids. The germline V gene has CDR1 MNHNY and CDR2 SVGAGI (reference sequence). CDR3 sequence (DNA): TGTGCCAGCAGTTACCCAGTTAGCGGGGGAACCTACGAGCAGTACTTC. Its protein is CASSYPVSGGTYEQYF.

V is TRBV7-9 and J is TRBJ2-3, with D perhaps matching TRBD2 (6 bases). CDR3 size: 16 residues. Germline V CDR1 and CDR2: SEHNR, FQNEAQ (reference sequence). Trimming took 5 bases from V and 0 from J, leaving 15 bases between them. This CDR3 reads CASSDPSGLSTDTQYF. The CDR3, as DNA: TGTGCCAGCAGCGATCCCTCGGGACTGAGCACAGATACGCAGTATTTT.

This rearrangement joins TRBV28 to TRBJ1-1, with D perhaps TRBD1 (5 bases). The CDR3 consists of 14 residues. Germline CDR1 reads MDHEN; CDR2 reads SYDVKM. V was shortened by 4 bases and J by 9 bases, with 18 bases between the two germline ends. This CDR3 is CASSSLTIWGQAFF. CDR3 nucleotide sequence: TGTGCCAGCAGTTCTCTAACAATTTGGGGCCAAGCTTTCTTT.

The rearrangement links TRBV6-5 to TRBJ2-1; D may be TRBD1 (6 bases). Trimming removed 0 bases at V and 2 bases at J, with 11 bases between. The CDR3 length is 16 residues. Germline CDR1 is MNHEY and CDR2 is SVGAGI. The CDR3 sequence is CASSYSPGEPYNEQFF. Written as DNA, the CDR3 is TGTGCCAGCAGTTACTCGCCAGGGGAACCCTACAATGAGCAGTTCTTC.

This clone was seen more than once but under ten times. The chain has TRBV4-1 and TRBJ2-7; 10 nucleotides line up with TRBD1. This CDR3 spans 17 amino acids. Germline CDR1 and CDR2: MGHRA and YSYEKL. V trimming: 1 base; J trimming: 1 base; junction bases outside the gene matches: 7. This chain's CDR3 is CASSQVQDRGPSYEQYF. The CDR3 DNA reads TGCGCCAGCAGCCAAGTTCAAGACAGGGGGCCTTCCTACGAGCAGTACTTC.

This chain connects TRBV5-1 to TRBJ2-7, with D possibly being TRBD1 (6 bases). This CDR3 has 14 residues. The V end was cut by 7 bases, the J end by 7 bases, with 21 bases between. The V gene's germline CDR1 is SGHRS and CDR2 YFSETQ. This chain's CDR3 is CASSLSPGEGEQYF. The CDR3 DNA follows: TGCGCCAGCTCTCTGAGTCCAGGGGAAGGGGAGCAGTACTTC.

V is TRBV2 and J is TRBJ1-5, with D possibly matching TRBD1 (5 bases). The CDR3 runs to 14 residues. V lost 0 bases and J 6 bases, leaving 9 bases between the germline ends. Germline V gene lookup returns CDR1 SNHLY and CDR2 FYNNEI. The CDR3 region has the DNA TGTGCCAGCAGTGAAGCTACAGGCCGTCAGCCCCAGCATTTT. It encodes CASSEATGRQPQHF.

The rearrangement links TRBV4-1 to TRBJ2-5; D is ambiguous. CDR1 is MGHRA, CDR2 YSYEKL, per germline. This CDR3 comprises 14 residues. V was clipped by 1 base and J by 5 bases, with 11 bases between them. In DNA, the CDR3 is TGCGCCAGCAGCCAAGTTGTCGCGCTGGAGACCCAGTACTTC. Translation gives CASSQVVALETQYF.

The chain joins TRBV4-1 to TRBJ2-3; TRBD2 matches 7 bases. V was clipped by 3 bases and J by 5 bases; unmatched bases: 14. The CDR3 contains 17 residues. Germline values: CDR1 MGHRA, CDR2 YSYEKL. The DNA for the CDR3 is TGCGCCAGCAGCCATCTGGGAAGGGTGCGGGGGTTAGATACGCAGTATTTT. Translation: CASSHLGRVRGLDTQYF.